This TCR beta chain was profiled in a study of immune evolution from preneoplasia to lung adenocarcinoma. Study-wide results and caveats: Later-stage lesions appeared to have more T cells, more diversity, less clonality.

About this clone itself: The antigen is not known.

Sequencing was performed with immunoSEQ multiplex PCR; in TCRdb, only in-frame clones are kept and a portion is missing. There are about 6,600 clones in the sample; over 60% occur only once, and 6.5% lies in the top ten. The V and J ends lost 2 bases and 5 bases, in that order; junction bases with no gene match: 6. Germline CDR1 reads SGHAT; CDR2 reads FQNNGV. The CDR3 consists of 15 residues. The sequence came from a person between 60 and 79 years old with lung adenocarcinoma. The sample was FFPE lung adenocarcinoma in situ tissue. The rearrangement joins TRBV11-2 to TRBJ2-3, with 8 bases matching TRBD2. In nucleotides, the CDR3 is TGTGCCAGCAGCTTATTTAGCGGGGCCAAAGATACGCAGTATTTT. It translates to CASSLFSGAKDTQYF.